This TCR beta chain was sequenced in a study of cytomegalovirus exposure and HLA in healthy donors. Study-level background: Membership in the Caucasian-associated ancestry cluster was found for 81% of approximately 380 genotyped donors. Study-level findings and limits: There were about 160 TCR beta chains listed as cytomegalovirus-associated.

Comments on this clone: What it recognizes is unknown.

J gave up 2 bases and V 4 bases, and 8 bases lay outside the gene matches. Germline assignment: CDR1 SGDLS and CDR2 YYNGEE. The CDR3 spans 15 residues. Both 60 Vbeta primers and 13 Jbeta primers went into the PCR. Assay: immunoSEQ multiplex PCR; the TCRdb copy retains only in-frame clones and omits some. The table shows some 180,000 clones, with roughly four fifths occurring only once. The sequenced sample was PBMCs. This TCR came from a man between 18 and 29 years old in good health and CMV-seronegative. This sequence joins TRBV9 and TRBJ1-1; 7 nucleotides line up with TRBD1. CDR3 sequence: CASSRGTARNTEAFF. In DNA form, the CDR3 reads TGTGCCAGCAGCCGAGGGACAGCAAGAAACACTGAAGCTTTCTTT. The whole variable domain, remainder taken from reference TRBV9 and TRBJ1-1, is DSGVTQTPKHLITATGQRVTLRCSPRSGDLSVYWYQQSLDQGLQFLIQYYNGEERAKGNILERFSAQQFPDLHSELNLSSLELGDSALYFCASSRGTARNTEAFFGQGTRLTVV.